These 23 T cell receptor beta chains came from one sample sequenced in a study of T cell repertoires in cytomegalovirus infection. TCRdb redid the calling of the reads with MiXCR, one entry per CDR3 protein. There are 830,000 or so distinct CDR3 sequences in the sample; about 30% occur only once, and 9.5% to 15% lies in the top ten. Antigens of these TCRs are unknown. This specimen consisted of cultured CD8+ T cells from PBMCs, obtained from culture after CMV antigen stimulation. The receptor set was obtained from a human donor in good health (CMV status not recorded). Some clones in this sample may be carry-over from other donors' samples.

The CDR3, as DNA: TGTGCCAGCAGACCCCGGGATAACTATGGCTACACCTTC. This gives the protein CASRPRDNYGYTF. The chain recombines TRBV12-3 or TRBV12-4 with TRBJ1-2; no definite D call. Trimming removed 6 bases from V and 1 base from J, with 9 bases in between. CDR3 length: 13 residues.

The table lists this clonotype with a few counts. The chain links TRBV12-3 or TRBV12-4 to TRBJ2-1, with D perhaps matching TRBD2 (5 bases). V was trimmed by 6 bases and J by 3 bases, leaving 18 bases between them. This CDR3 comprises 16 residues. CDR3 nucleotides: TGTGCCAGCAGCCCTAGCAGCGCAAACCTCTACAATGAGCAGTTCTTC. It is translated as CASSPSSANLYNEQFF.

In its sample, this clonotype was seen a few times. CDR3: CSVRSRGNYGYTF. CDR3 bases: TGCAGCGTGAGGTCTAGGGGTAACTATGGCTACACCTTC. The chain employs TRBV29-1 and TRBJ1-2; possibly TRBD1 for D (5 bases). Germline V gene sequence: CDR1 SQVTM, CDR2 ANQGSEA. The CDR3 extends over 13 amino acids. Trimming removed 6 bases from V and 1 base from J, with 12 bases in between. Full variable domain (outside the CDR3, taken from reference TRBV29-1 and TRBJ1-2): SAVISQKPSRDICQRGTSLTIQCQVDSQVTMMFWYRQQPGQSLTLIATANQGSEATYESGFVIDKFPISRPNLTFSTLTVSNMSPEDSSIYLCSVRSRGNYGYTFGSGTRLTVV.

This chain connects TRBV4-1 to TRBJ1-2; a weak D match, TRBD1 (5 bases). V was cut by 0 bases and J by 5 bases, with 13 bases left in between. The CDR3 totals 15 residues. Germline V gives CDR1 MGHRA, CDR2 YSYEKL. CDR3 region: CASSQDTGGGYGYTF. DNA for the CDR3: TGCGCCAGCAGCCAAGATACGGGGGGAGGGTATGGCTACACCTTC.

The chain recombines TRBV12-3 or TRBV12-4 with TRBJ1-2, with D possibly matching TRBD1 (5 bases). The CDR3 covers 14 residues. Deletions cut 6 bases from V and 3 bases from J, with 14 bases between. The CDR3, as DNA: TGTGCCAGCAGGGTTGGTGGGGCAGACTATGGCTACACCTTC. Translation: CASRVGGADYGYTF.

This clonotype was recorded at least ten times. The CDR3 sequence is CASSYEGYEQYF. DNA of the CDR3: TGTGCCAGCAGTTACGAGGGTTACGAGCAGTACTTC. V is TRBV6-5 and J is TRBJ2-7; D might be TRBD2 (5 bases). The V gene's germline CDR1 is MNHEY and CDR2 SVGAGI. The CDR3 loop spans 12 amino acids. V lost 2 bases, J lost 4 bases, and 6 bases lay in between.

This chain links TRBV27 with TRBJ2-7; 12 bases match TRBD2. Germline loops: CDR1 MNHEY, CDR2 SMNVEV (reference sequence). V trimming: 7 bases; J trimming: 1 base; junction bases outside the gene matches: 5. The CDR3 is 15 amino acids. Written as DNA, the CDR3 is TGTGCCAGCATCCAAACTAGCGGGGGGTCCTACGAGCAGTACGTC. It specifies CASIQTSGGSYEQYV.

The chain employs TRBV20-1 and TRBJ2-1; a weak D match, TRBD1 (6 bases). The germline V gene encodes CDR1 DFQATT and CDR2 SNEGSKA (reference sequence). The CDR3 has 14 residues. Trimming removed 2 bases from V and 5 bases from J, with 13 bases in between. The CDR3 DNA reads TGCAGTGCTAGATCCAGGGGCGCCCACAATGAGCAGTTCTTC. Protein product: CSARSRGAHNEQFF.

This clonotype has more than one count but fewer than ten. V and J are TRBV27 and TRBJ1-1; no reliable D call. The germline CDR1 and CDR2 sequences are MNHEY and SMNVEV (reference sequence). The CDR3 covers 14 residues. Trimming pared 4 bases from V and 0 bases from J, leaving 9 bases between. The CDR3 loop reads CASSSAEMNTEAFF. DNA for the CDR3: TGTGCCAGCAGTTCAGCAGAGATGAACACTGAAGCTTTCTTT.

This clonotype was counted only a few times. The chain carries TRBV7-9 and TRBJ1-4; D unclear. The CDR3 covers 15 residues. V lost 5 bases and J lost 3, with 13 bases in between. The germline V gene encodes CDR1 SEHNR and CDR2 FQNEAQ (reference sequence). The chain's CDR3 is CASSGREESNEKLFF. CDR3 nucleotides: TGTGCCAGCAGCGGTCGTGAGGAGTCTAATGAAAAACTGTTTTTT.

The chain joins TRBV13 to TRBJ1-1; 9 nucleotides agree with TRBD1. The V gene end was trimmed by 5 bases and the J gene end by 6 bases; junction bases not matched to a gene: 4. Germline V CDR1 and CDR2: PRHDT, FYEKMQ (reference sequence). The CDR3 sequence is 13 residues long. This chain's CDR3 is CASSVGTGSEAFF. Here the CDR3 DNA reads TGTGCCAGCAGCGTTGGGACAGGGTCTGAAGCTTTCTTT. Filled out from reference TRBV13 and TRBJ1-1, the complete variable domain reads AAGVIQSPRHLIKEKRETATLKCYPIPRHDTVYWYQQGPGQDPQFLISFYEKMQSDKGSIPDRFSAQQFSDYHSELNMSSLELGDSALYFCASSVGTGSEAFFGQGTRLTVV.

The genes are TRBV7-6 and TRBJ2-3, with D possibly TRBD2 on 7 matching bases. The CDR3 is made up of 16 amino acids. Germline assignment: CDR1 SGHVS and CDR2 FNYEAQ. The V and J ends lost 5 bases and 5 bases respectively, with 20 bases between them. The CDR3 here is CASSPLVGGPEDTQYF. The CDR3 region has the DNA TGTGCCAGCAGCCCCTTAGTGGGGGGGCCGGAAGATACGCAGTATTTT.

Notes on this clonotype: A much larger clone lies a single base off, so this may be a read error. This chain links TRBV7-9 with TRBJ2-7; D possibly corresponds to TRBD1 (6 bases). The CDR3 has 13 amino acids. The V gene's germline CDR1 is SEHNR and CDR2 FQNEAQ (reference sequence). The CDR3 is CVSSRDTYYEQYF. For the CDR3, the DNA is TGTGTCAGCAGCCGGGACACTTACTACGAGCAGTACTTC.

There are a few counts of this clonotype. V gene TRBV5-6 combines with J gene TRBJ2-3, with a tentative D call TRBD2 (6 bases). CDR1 and CDR2 (germline): SGHDT, YYEEEE. The CDR3 consists of 16 residues. The germline V and J ends were trimmed by 4 bases and 5 bases, with 20 bases remaining between them. CDR3 amino acids: CASSELFRGIEDTQYF. CDR3 nucleotide sequence: TGTGCCAGCAGCGAACTCTTCCGGGGGATAGAAGATACGCAGTATTTT.

Turning to this clonotype: A junction end diverges from the germline sequence, so it may reflect a read error. The rearrangement joins TRBV6-5 to TRBJ1-1; D unclear. The CDR3 loop spans 13 amino acids. Germline V gene lookup returns CDR1 MNHEY and CDR2 SVGAGI. The CDR3 region has the DNA TGTGCCAACAGTTACTCGACGGTTGCTGAAGCTTTCTTT. It specifies CANSYSTVAEAFF.

This clonotype was counted once. The chain couples TRBV20-1 to TRBJ2-3, with TRBD2 matching 13 bases. The ends lost 6 bases at V and 1 base at J; junction bases unmatched: 22. This CDR3 has 21 residues. Germline-derived CDR1 and CDR2 are DFQATT and SNEGSKA (reference sequence). CDR3 amino acids: CSALTSGGSRRGPHGTDTQYF. The CDR3 coding sequence is TGCAGTGCACTGACTAGCGGGGGGTCACGCCGCGGCCCCCACGGCACAGATACGCAGTATTTT.

The chain carries TRBV7-9 and TRBJ1-2; D may be TRBD1 (6 bases). This CDR3 is 15 amino acids long. CDR1 is SEHNR, CDR2 FQNEAQ, per germline (reference sequence). Deletions cut 5 bases from V and 5 bases from J, with 18 bases between. In DNA form, the CDR3 reads TGTGCCAGCAGCCGAACGGGAACAGGGAGGTATGGCTACACCTTC. It codes for CASSRTGTGRYGYTF.

The chain couples TRBV4-1 to TRBJ1-1, with 7 nucleotides matching TRBD1. Trimming removed 0 bases from V and 4 bases from J; junction bases left unmatched: 8. Germline CDR1 reads MGHRA; CDR2 reads YSYEKL. The CDR3 extends over 16 amino acids. The CDR3 reads CASSQDGGQWATEAFF. Written as DNA, the CDR3 is TGCGCCAGCAGCCAAGACGGGGGACAGTGGGCCACTGAAGCTTTCTTT.

This clonotype was seen more than once but under ten times. The chain carries TRBV7-3 and TRBJ2-3, with 8 bases identical to TRBD1. After removal of 3 bases from V and 1 base from J, the junction contained 6 bases not matched to a gene. The CDR3 consists of 16 residues. CDR1 and CDR2 from the germline V gene are SGHTA and FQGTGA. This chain's CDR3 is CASSFDRGGGTDTQYF. In DNA, the CDR3 is TGTGCCAGCAGCTTCGACAGGGGAGGTGGCACAGATACGCAGTATTTT.

The rearrangement links TRBV12-5 to TRBJ2-7; maybe TRBD1 (5 bases). Germline V gene lookup returns CDR1 LGHNT and CDR2 FRNRAP. The germline V and J ends were trimmed by 0 bases and 0 bases, with 12 bases remaining between them. This CDR3 has 16 amino acids. CDR3 sequence (DNA): TGTGCTAGTGGTTTGGTACAGGCAGGCTTCTCCTACGAGCAGTACTTC. Protein product: CASGLVQAGFSYEQYF.

In its sample, this clonotype was seen many times. CDR3 in DNA: TGTGCCAGCAGCCTAAGAACAGGGGCGACCTACAATGAGCAGTTCTTC. Translating it yields CASSLRTGATYNEQFF. V is TRBV7-8 and J is TRBJ2-1; TRBD1 matches 7 bases. There are 16 residues in the CDR3. From germline, CDR1 is SGHVS and CDR2 FQNEAQ. V gave up 5 bases and J gave up 2 bases; unmatched junction bases: 9.

This clonotype was counted between two and nine times. The genes are TRBV6-6 and TRBJ2-7; D is unresolved. Looked up from germline, CDR1 is MNHNY and CDR2 is SVGAGI (reference sequence). V lost 8 bases to trimming and J lost 4 bases, with 15 bases between them. The CDR3 sequence is 13 residues long. CDR3 region: CASSPGLGYEQYV. The CDR3 nucleotides read TGTGCCAGCTCCCCCGGGTTAGGGTACGAGCAGTACGTC.

This rearrangement joins TRBV11-2 to TRBJ2-7; D possibly corresponds to TRBD2 (5 bases). The germline V and J ends were trimmed by 5 bases and 0 bases, with 14 bases remaining between them. CDR3 size: 15 residues. The germline CDR1 and CDR2 sequences are SGHAT and FQNNGV. CDR3 coding DNA: TGTGCCAGCAGCACCTTAGAGGGTTACTCCTACGAGCAGTACTTC. This encodes CASSTLEGYSYEQYF. Full variable domain (outside the CDR3, taken from reference TRBV11-2 and TRBJ2-7): EAGVAQSPRYKIIEKRQSVAFWCNPISGHATLYWYQQILGQGPKLLIQFQNNGVVDDSQLPKDRFSAERLKGVDSTLKIQPAKLEDSAVYLCASSTLEGYSYEQYFGPGTRLTVT.